The 21 T cell receptor beta chains below come from one sample, sequenced in a study of kidney transplant recipient with SARS-CoV-2 infection. In TCRdb, the reads were re-called with MiXCR into one record per CDR3 protein. Of under 300,000 distinct CDR3 sequences in the sample, 29% were seen once. The sample was a blood sample, taken at baseline and between days 110 and 120 from a kidney transplant recipient. All receptors derive from a male patient younger than 45 who had COVID-19 and was a kidney transplant recipient. Part of the T cell pool may stem from the graft donor.

This clonotype was seen repeatedly, ten times or more. The chain uses TRBV7-2 and TRBJ1-6; D not certain. The CDR3 covers 15 residues. CDR1 and CDR2 (germline): SGHTA, FQGNSA. V lost 5 bases to trimming and J lost 8 bases, with 16 bases between them. The CDR3 nucleotides are TGTGCCAGCAGCCCATCCAAGGGTTGGGATTCACCCCTCCACTTT. Encoded protein: CASSPSKGWDSPLHF.

This clonotype was picked up many times. The chain uses TRBV15 and TRBJ1-4; D not certain. CDR1 and CDR2 (germline): LNHNV, YYDKDF (reference sequence). The CDR3 length is 14 residues. V was cut by 7 bases and J by 5 bases, with 14 bases left in between. The DNA for the CDR3 is TGTGCCACCAAGGGCGGGCTTGGGAATGAAAAACTGTTTTTT. This translates into CATKGGLGNEKLFF. The full variable domain, rest sourced from reference TRBV15 and TRBJ1-4, is DAMVIQNPRYQVTQFGKPVTLSCSQTLNHNVMYWYQQKSSQAPKLLFHYYDKDFNNEADTPDNFQSRRPNTSFCFLDIRSPGLGDTAMYLCATKGGLGNEKLFFGSGTQLSVL.

This clonotype was seen ten or more times. V and J are TRBV7-4 and TRBJ1-2; D is uncertain. Germline CDR1 reads SGHVT; CDR2 reads SQSDAQ. This CDR3 is 17 amino acids long. Trimming pared 5 bases from V and 4 bases from J, leaving 23 bases between. This CDR3 reads CASSTSCSARKTYGYTF. Here the CDR3 DNA reads TGTGCCAGCAGCACATCATGTTCAGCTCGAAAGACCTATGGCTACACCTTC.

This clonotype was seen repeatedly, ten times or more. The rearrangement uses TRBV5-5 and TRBJ1-5, with 11 bases fitting TRBD1. CDR1 and CDR2 (germline): SGHKS, YYEKEE (reference sequence). The CDR3 has 15 amino acids. The trim removed 0 bases at V and 7 bases at J, leaving 3 bases unmatched. CDR3 sequence (DNA): TGTGCCAGCAGCTTGGGGGGACAGGGGGGACAGCCCCAGCATTTT. Translated: CASSLGGQGGQPQHF. Full variable domain (rest looked up from reference TRBV5-5 and TRBJ1-5): DAGVTQSPTHLIKTRGQQVTLRCSPISGHKSVSWYQQVLGQGPQFIFQYYEKEERGRGNFPDRFSARQFPNYSSELNVNALLLGDSALYLCASSLGGQGGQPQHFGDGTRLSIL.

Notes on this clonotype: A much larger clonotype is one base distant, so this may be a read error. The genes are TRBV3-1 and TRBJ2-7; D is unclear. The DNA end favors TRBJ2-5, so the J call may be wrong. In germline, CDR1 is LGHDT, CDR2 YNNKEL (reference sequence). There are 17 residues in the CDR3. CDR3 sequence reads: CAGSIFCPISFSETQYF. The CDR3 DNA reads TGTGCCGGCAGCATATTCTGTCCCATTTCTTTCTCTGAGACCCAGTACTTC.

The CDR3 protein is CASSPKGRQLRTDTQYF. The DNA for the CDR3 is TGTGCCAGCAGCCCTAAGGGAAGGCAACTCCGCACAGATACGCAGTATTTT. This chain uses TRBV7-2 with TRBJ2-3, with no clear D. Trimming shortened V by 5 bases and J by 1 base, and 19 bases separated the two germline ends. This CDR3 region has 17 residues. Germline CDR1 is SGHTA and CDR2 is FQGNSA.

This clonotype has ten or more counts. The chain recombines TRBV5-1 with TRBJ2-7; no definite D call. Germline assignment: CDR1 SGHRS and CDR2 YFSETQ. Trimming removed 5 bases from V and 5 bases from J, with 14 bases in between. The CDR3 contains 13 residues. CDR3: CASRARSADEQYF. As DNA, the CDR3 is TGCGCCAGCAGGGCGAGAAGCGCCGACGAGCAGTACTTC.

This clonotype was picked up many times. The chain combines TRBV5-6 with TRBJ1-2; D is ambiguous. V was cut by 6 bases and J by 4 bases, with 22 bases left in between. This CDR3 is built from 16 residues. From germline, CDR1 is SGHDT and CDR2 YYEEEE. In DNA, the CDR3 is TGTGCCAGCACATTTGACAATAGTCGAAAGACCTATGGCTACACCTTC. Translation gives CASTFDNSRKTYGYTF.

This clonotype was found once. A much larger clonotype is one base distant, so this may be a read error. The rearrangement links TRBV12-3 or TRBV12-4 to TRBJ2-7; D perhaps matches TRBD2 (5 bases). The CDR3 is 12 residues long. CDR3 protein: CTSSFSGIEQYF. The CDR3 DNA reads as TGTACCAGCAGTTTCTCGGGGATCGAGCAGTACTTC.

V and J are TRBV7-9 and TRBJ2-1; 9 nucleotides agree with TRBD2. The CDR3 loop spans 18 amino acids. The V and J ends lost 8 bases and 8 bases, in that order; junction bases with no gene match: 22. Germline V gene data show CDR1 as SEHNR and CDR2 as FQNEAQ (reference sequence). DNA of the CDR3: TGTGCCAGCGGCTCCCGAAGGAGTAGCGGGGGCCTATACGATGAGCAGTTCTTC. Its translation is CASGSRRSSGGLYDEQFF.

This clonotype was counted at least ten times. J is TRBJ1-2 and V is TRBV4-3; 10 nucleotides align to TRBD1. The germline V gene encodes CDR1 LGHNA and CDR2 YSLEER. The V segment lost 4 bases and the J segment 8 bases; nucleotides outside the gene matches: 10. CDR3 length: 15 amino acids. The CDR3 DNA follows: TGCGCCAGCAGCCTCCGGGACAGGGGACCTCACGGCTACACCTTC. Protein product: CASSLRDRGPHGYTF.

This chain connects TRBV10-2 to TRBJ1-4, with D hard to call. Trimming left V 2 bases short and J 7 bases short, with 11 bases between. This CDR3 contains 14 residues. From germline, CDR1 is WSHSY and CDR2 SAAADI. The CDR3 loop reads CASSEHATGEKLFF. The CDR3 bases are TGCGCCAGCAGTGAGCACGCGACGGGTGAAAAACTGTTTTTT.

The sample holds many counts of this clonotype. This chain links TRBV19 with TRBJ1-2; D is undetermined. Trimming took off 5 bases at V and 4 bases at J, with 23 bases between the two ends. Germline values: CDR1 LNHDA, CDR2 SQIVND (reference sequence). CDR3 length: 17 residues. The CDR3 bases are TGTGCCAGTAGTCTCACAGCGACAAATCGAAAGACCTATGGCTACACCTTC. Protein sequence: CASSLTATNRKTYGYTF.

This clonotype has at least ten counts. J is TRBJ2-7 and V is TRBV20-1; TRBD1 matches at 7 bases. V lost 2 bases and J lost 3; bases outside the gene matches: 10. There are 15 residues in the CDR3. Germline CDR1 and CDR2: DFQATT and SNEGSKA (reference sequence). CDR3 sequence reads: CSARQTGPVNYEQYF. CDR3 nucleotides: TGCAGTGCTAGACAGACAGGGCCGGTGAACTACGAGCAGTACTTC.

J is TRBJ2-3 and V is TRBV9; perhaps TRBD1 as D (5 bases). The CDR3 length is 16 residues. CDR1 and CDR2 from the germline V gene are SGDLS and YYNGEE. V was shortened by 0 bases and J by 3 bases, with 14 bases between the two germline ends. Here the CDR3 reads CASSVALGAGTDTQYF. The CDR3 DNA reads TGTGCCAGCAGCGTAGCCCTCGGAGCAGGGACAGATACGCAGTATTTT.

This clonotype was picked up many times. The chain links TRBV11-3 to TRBJ1-5; D ambiguous. Germline CDR1 reads SGHNT; CDR2 reads YENEEA. This CDR3 has 14 amino acids. V lost 0 bases and J 9 bases, leaving 12 bases between the germline ends. The CDR3 here is CASSLEVQAGPQHF. As DNA, the CDR3 is TGTGCCAGCAGCTTAGAGGTTCAGGCCGGGCCCCAGCATTTT.

This clonotype was counted ten times or more. The chain uses TRBV7-8 and TRBJ2-7, with 8 bases aligning to TRBD1. CDR3 length: 14 amino acids. Looked up from germline, CDR1 is SGHVS and CDR2 is FQNEAQ. Trimming cost V 2 bases and J 4 bases; bases outside gene matches: 4. The CDR3 nucleotides are TGTGCCAGCAGCTTACCGGGACAGGTGTACGAGCAGTACTTC. This translates into CASSLPGQVYEQYF.

This clonotype was observed many times. The genes are TRBV7-3 and TRBJ2-3; TRBD2 agrees at 8 bases. There are 14 residues in the CDR3. The germline gives CDR1 SGHTA, CDR2 FQGTGA. V trimming: 2 bases; J trimming: 6 bases; junction bases outside the gene matches: 4. The CDR3, as DNA: TGTGCCAGCAGCTTACCGGGACTAGTTGATACGCAGTATTTT. Its protein product is CASSLPGLVDTQYF.

This clonotype was observed at least ten times. The chain links TRBV11-3 to TRBJ1-1; D is unclear. Germline CDR1 reads SGHNT; CDR2 reads YENEEA. V lost 5 bases and J 12 bases, leaving 16 bases between the germline ends. The CDR3 is made up of 12 amino acids. The CDR3 DNA reads as TGTGCCAGCAGCCGTAGAGGAATTAGAACTTTCTTT. Amino acid sequence: CASSRRGIRTFF.

This clonotype was detected many times. The chain uses TRBV6-5 and TRBJ1-2; 7 nucleotides align to TRBD1. V was pared by 3 bases and J by 0 bases, with 4 bases of the junction left unmatched. The CDR3 has 15 residues. CDR1 and CDR2 (germline): MNHEY, SVGAGI. As DNA, the CDR3 is TGTGCCAGCAGTTATGGGACAGCTGCTAACTATGGCTACACCTTC. It specifies CASSYGTAANYGYTF.

The chain has TRBV20-1 and TRBJ2-5, with TRBD2 identical over 12 bases. Trimming took 0 bases from V and 2 from J; bases not matched to a gene: 10. From germline, CDR1 is DFQATT and CDR2 SNEGSKA (reference sequence). The CDR3 runs to 18 residues. CDR3 bases: TGCAGTGCTAGAGATTGGCTAGCGGGAGGGACCCTTCAAGAGACCCAGTACTTC. Translation: CSARDWLAGGTLQETQYF.